This TCR beta chain was documented in a study of monozygotic twins with inflammatory bowel disease (dated by TCRdb to the late 2010s). Regarding the complete study: A total of about 28 monozygotic twin pairs were included in the full study, comprising nine German pairs (four IBD-concordant, five IBD-discordant) and 19 IBD-discordant Danish pairs. Within discordant pairs, disease-associated traits were sought mainly by comparing IBD patients with their genetically identical healthy co-twins. Each individual had, on average, about 151 000 unique TCRalpha sequences and 181 000 unique TCRbeta sequences available for analysis. Broader findings and caveats from the paper: Measured by the inverse Simpson index, TCRbeta repertoire diversity was lower in IBD patients than in their healthy co-twins. Concordant and discordant twins showed no difference in repertoire similarity, possibly because of limited statistical power. Compared with healthy twins, IBD patients shared fewer clonotypes with other individuals, and the difference was most pronounced in patients with signs of disease activity. The results gave no support for a single strong signal or clonotype linked to IBD. The analysis was unable to tell apart different T cell subtypes. Differing immunosuppressive treatments among patients may have added background noise and inter-individual variability to the repertoires.

Of note for this clonotype: Its specific antigen is unknown.

From each donor, an approximately 2.5 ml peripheral blood sample was collected into PAXgene tubes and kept at -80 degrees C. Without any T cell sorting, total RNA was extracted from whole blood using the PAXgene blood miRNA kit on an automated QIAcube. Deep TCRalpha and TCRbeta repertoire profiling with unique molecular barcoding was performed on peripheral blood of monozygotic twin pairs concordant or discordant for inflammatory bowel disease. Smoking habits were recorded for all twin pairs, and individuals were classified as current, former or never smokers. From cysteine to phenylalanine, the CDR3 is 16 amino acids long. No DNA is given. CDR1 and CDR2 are drawn from the germline V gene: WSHSY, SAAADI. The library relied on 5' RACE. Each TCR library was prepared from around 3,200 ng of total RNA. cDNA was synthesized with SMARTScribe reverse transcriptase in eight separate reactions per sample. During cDNA synthesis, template switching introduced unique molecular identifiers that contained a 6-nucleotide sample barcode. TCRalpha and TCRbeta cDNA was amplified in two nested PCRs of roughly 16 and 10 cycles, and bead purification was carried out after each PCR. Before amplification, the cDNA was both treated with uracil DNA-glycosylase and purified with the QIAquick PCR purification kit. The second PCR added Illumina TruSeq-compatible adapters along with sample-specific barcodes. TapeStation and Qubit were used to check library quality and concentration, and 5 ng of each library was pooled. Sequencing of the pooled libraries was done on an Illumina HiSeq2500 single-index Rapid Run using custom sequencing primers and 2 x 100 bp reads. The study's own analysis went as follows. PCR and sequencing errors were corrected by UMI-based consensus assembly using MiGEC version 1.2.6. V(D)J alignment, clonotype assembly and CDR3 extraction were performed with MiXCR version 2.1.1. Normalisation of gene usage, clonotype sharing and MAIT/NKT TCR abundance was achieved by analysing the top 1000, 10 000 and 20 000 clonotypes per sample. Diversity was computed as the inverse Simpson index with the vegan R package after downsampling to 27 000 UMIs. Paired Mann-Whitney U tests were applied to discordant twin pairs, and Benjamini-Hochberg correction was used for multiple testing. TCRdb reprocessed the reads and lists each CDR3 protein sequence as a single entry, with no DNA. These V and J calls rely on TCRdb rather than the paper's analysis. The sample table includes approximately 100,000 distinct CDR3 sequences. Of the sample, around an eighth is held by the ten largest clones.

The clonotype comes from a human donor with ulcerative colitis or Crohn's disease, or a healthy co-twin of an affected twin (not recorded which). The chain uses TRBV10-2 and TRBJ2-2; TCRdb calls TRBD2, which cannot be checked without DNA. Sequencing was done on a sample of blood. The CDR3 region has the sequence CASGLAREFSTGELFF.